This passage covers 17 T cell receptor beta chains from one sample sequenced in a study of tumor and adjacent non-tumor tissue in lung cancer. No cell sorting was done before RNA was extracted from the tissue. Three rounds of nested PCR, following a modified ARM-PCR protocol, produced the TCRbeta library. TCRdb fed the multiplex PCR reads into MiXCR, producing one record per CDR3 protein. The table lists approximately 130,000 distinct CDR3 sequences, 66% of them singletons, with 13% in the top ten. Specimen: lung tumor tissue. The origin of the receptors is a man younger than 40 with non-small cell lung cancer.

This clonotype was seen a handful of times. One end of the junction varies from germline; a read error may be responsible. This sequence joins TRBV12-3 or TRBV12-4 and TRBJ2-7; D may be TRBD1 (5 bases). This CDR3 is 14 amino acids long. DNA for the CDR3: TGTGTCAACAGTTTGGGGCTGCCCCCCTACGAGCAGTATTTC. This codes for CVNSLGLPPYEQYF.

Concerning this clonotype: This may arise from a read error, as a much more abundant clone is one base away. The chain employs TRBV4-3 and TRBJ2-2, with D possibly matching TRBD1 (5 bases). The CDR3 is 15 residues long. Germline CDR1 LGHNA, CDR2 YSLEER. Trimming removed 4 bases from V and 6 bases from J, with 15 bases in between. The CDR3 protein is CASSPRQSRSGELFF. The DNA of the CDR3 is TGCGCCAGCAGCCCAAGACAGTCTCGCTCCGGGGAGCTGTTTTTT.

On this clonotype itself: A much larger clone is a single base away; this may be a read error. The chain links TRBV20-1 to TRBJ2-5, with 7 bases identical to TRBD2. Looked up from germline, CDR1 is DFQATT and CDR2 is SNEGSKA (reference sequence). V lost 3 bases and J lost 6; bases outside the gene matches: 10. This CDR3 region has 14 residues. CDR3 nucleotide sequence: TGCAGTGCTAGCTGGGGAGGGCATTATCAGACCCAGTACTTC. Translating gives CSASWGGHYQTQYF.

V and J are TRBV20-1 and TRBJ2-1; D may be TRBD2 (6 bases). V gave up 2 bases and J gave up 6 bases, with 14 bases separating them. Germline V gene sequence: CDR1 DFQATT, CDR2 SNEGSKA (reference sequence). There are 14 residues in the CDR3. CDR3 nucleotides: TGCAGTGCTAGAACTAGCAGGCAACGCAATGAGCAGTTCTTC. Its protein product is CSARTSRQRNEQFF.

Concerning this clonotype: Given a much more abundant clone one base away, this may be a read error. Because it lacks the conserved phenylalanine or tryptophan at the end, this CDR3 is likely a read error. The CDR3 sequence: CATHTGYGYTL. In nucleotides, the CDR3 is TGTGCCACCCACACCGGATATGGCTACACCCTC. This rearrangement joins TRBV6-6 to TRBJ1-2, with no clear D. V lost 10 bases and J lost 5, with 11 bases in between. The CDR3 runs 11 residues. Germline CDR1 is MNHNY and CDR2 is SVGAGI (reference sequence).

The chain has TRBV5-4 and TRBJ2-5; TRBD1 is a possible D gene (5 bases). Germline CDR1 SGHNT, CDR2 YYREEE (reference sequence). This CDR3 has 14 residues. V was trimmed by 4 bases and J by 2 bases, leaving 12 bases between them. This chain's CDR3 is CASSITGIQETQYF. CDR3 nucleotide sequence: TGTGCCAGCAGCATTACAGGAATTCAAGAGACCCAGTACTTC.

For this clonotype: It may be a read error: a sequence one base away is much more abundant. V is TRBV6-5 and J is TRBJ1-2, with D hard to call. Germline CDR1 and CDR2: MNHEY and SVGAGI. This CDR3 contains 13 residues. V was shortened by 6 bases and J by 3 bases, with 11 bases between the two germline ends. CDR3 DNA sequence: TGTGCCAGCAGGTTATCATCGGACTATGGCTACACCTTC. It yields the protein CASRLSSDYGYTF.

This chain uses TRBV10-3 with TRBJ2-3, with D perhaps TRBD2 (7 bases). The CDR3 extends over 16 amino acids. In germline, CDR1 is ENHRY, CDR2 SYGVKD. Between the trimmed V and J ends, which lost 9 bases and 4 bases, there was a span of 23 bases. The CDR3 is CAINPTSWGAADTQYF. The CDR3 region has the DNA TGTGCCATTAACCCGACTAGCTGGGGGGCCGCAGATACGCAGTATTTT.

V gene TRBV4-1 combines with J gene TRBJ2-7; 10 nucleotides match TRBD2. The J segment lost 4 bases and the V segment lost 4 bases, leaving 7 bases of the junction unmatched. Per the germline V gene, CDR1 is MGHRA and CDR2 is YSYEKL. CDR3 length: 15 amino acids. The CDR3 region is CASSPGTSVQYEQYF. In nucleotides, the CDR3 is TGCGCCAGCAGCCCCGGGACTAGCGTTCAGTACGAGCAGTACTTC.

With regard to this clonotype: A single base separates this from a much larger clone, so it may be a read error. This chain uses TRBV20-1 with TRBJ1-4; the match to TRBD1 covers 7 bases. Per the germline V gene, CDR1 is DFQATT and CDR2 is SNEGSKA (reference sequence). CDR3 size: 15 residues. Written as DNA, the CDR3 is TGCAGTGCCTCGGACAGGCGGGCAACTAATAAAAAACTGTTTTTT. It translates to CSASDRRATNKKLFF.

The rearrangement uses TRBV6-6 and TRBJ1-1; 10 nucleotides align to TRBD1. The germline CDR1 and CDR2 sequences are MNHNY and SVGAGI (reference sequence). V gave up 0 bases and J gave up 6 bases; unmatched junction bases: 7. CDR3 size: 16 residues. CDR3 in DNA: TGTGCCAGCAGTTACTCGAATCAGGGGACAGGGGCTGAAGCTTTCTTT. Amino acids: CASSYSNQGTGAEAFF.

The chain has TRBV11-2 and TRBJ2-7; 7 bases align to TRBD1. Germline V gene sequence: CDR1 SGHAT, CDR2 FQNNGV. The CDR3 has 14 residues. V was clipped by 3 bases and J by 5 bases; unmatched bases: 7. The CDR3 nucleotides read TGTGCCAGCAGCTTGACAGGGAGCAACCACGAGCAGTACTTC. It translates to CASSLTGSNHEQYF.

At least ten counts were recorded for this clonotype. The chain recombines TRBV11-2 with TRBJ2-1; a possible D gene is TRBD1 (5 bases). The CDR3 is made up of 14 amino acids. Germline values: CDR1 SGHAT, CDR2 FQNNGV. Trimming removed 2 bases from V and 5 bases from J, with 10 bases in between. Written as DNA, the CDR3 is TGTGCCAGCAGCTTACACCCCAGGGACAATGAGCAGTTCTTC. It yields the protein CASSLHPRDNEQFF.

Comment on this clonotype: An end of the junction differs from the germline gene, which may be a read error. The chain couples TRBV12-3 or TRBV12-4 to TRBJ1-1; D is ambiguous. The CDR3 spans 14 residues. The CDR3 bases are TGTGCCAGCACCGGTGGGCCGATGAACGCTGAAGCTTTCTTT. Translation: CASTGGPMNAEAFF.

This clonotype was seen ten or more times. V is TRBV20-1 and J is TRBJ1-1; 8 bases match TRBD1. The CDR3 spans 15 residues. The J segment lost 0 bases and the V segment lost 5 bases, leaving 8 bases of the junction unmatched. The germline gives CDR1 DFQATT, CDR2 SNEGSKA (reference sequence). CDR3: CSALGQGGVNTEAFF. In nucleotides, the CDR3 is TGCAGTGCTTTAGGACAGGGCGGGGTGAACACTGAAGCTTTCTTT.

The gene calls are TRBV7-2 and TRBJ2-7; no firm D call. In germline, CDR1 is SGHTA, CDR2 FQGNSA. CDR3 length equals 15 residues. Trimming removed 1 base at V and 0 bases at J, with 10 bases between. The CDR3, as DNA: TGTGCCAGCAGCTTAGAAGAGATCTACTCCTACGAGCAGTACTTC. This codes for CASSLEEIYSYEQYF. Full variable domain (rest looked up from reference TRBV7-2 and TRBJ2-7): GAGVSQSPSNKVTEKGKDVELRCDPISGHTALYWYRQSLGQGLEFLIYFQGNSAPDKSGLPSDRFSAERTGGSVSTLTIQRTQQEDSAVYLCASSLEEIYSYEQYFGPGTRLTVT.

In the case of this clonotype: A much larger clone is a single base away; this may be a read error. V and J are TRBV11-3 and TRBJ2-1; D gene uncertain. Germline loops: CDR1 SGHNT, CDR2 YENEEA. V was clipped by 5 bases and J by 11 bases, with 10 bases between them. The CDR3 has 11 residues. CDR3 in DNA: TGTGCCAGCAGCCTCCTAAGTAAGCAGTTCTTC. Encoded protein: CASSLLSKQFF.